This TCR beta chain stems from a study of Ad26.COV2.S vaccination and SARS-CoV-2 variants. Whole-study findings and limits: From the TCR breadth and depth analyses, total T cell responses may have been underestimated.

V shed 4 bases and J shed 6 bases, with 18 bases lying between them. Germline values: CDR1 MDHEN, CDR2 SYDVKM. CDR3 length equals 15 residues. A word on this clone: The antigen is not known.

Only in-frame clones appear in the TCRdb table, and some are missing; sequencing was by immunoSEQ multiplex PCR. The table includes 300,000 to 450,000 clones, 70% to 90% detected once. Treatment: over 15 received Ad26.COV2.S at low or high dose, single or two shots; 5 received placebo; per-sample allocation not given. Sampling took place 63 days after the first vaccine or placebo injection. The rearrangement links TRBV28 to TRBJ1-1; D is uncertain. Sequenced here: peripheral blood, sampled in a trial of Ad26.COV2.S vaccine versus placebo. This sequence originates from a person between 18 and 59 years old who received the Ad26.COV2.S COVID-19 vaccine or a placebo. The CDR3 nucleotides read TGTGCCAGCAGTTCCCCCATTCGTAGGGCCCCTGAAGCTTTCTTT. It codes for CASSSPIRRAPEAFF.